Sequencing of this T cell receptor beta chain was carried out in a study of blood T cells in healthy people across ages. Study observations and caveats: Any conclusive comparison of naive versus antigen-experienced cells was prevented by using unsorted PBMCs.

Then a second PCR, running roughly 6 to 12 cycles, was carried out with a sample-barcoded 5' primer and a J-beta primer mix. Each CDR3 protein is one row after TCRdb ran MiXCR on the 5' RACE reads. The sample includes 850,000 to 1,000,000 distinct CDR3 sequences, 48% of them seen just once. A word on this clonotype: Its antigen is still unknown.

The CDR3 loop spans 16 amino acids. Germline CDR1 reads SGHTA; CDR2 reads FQGNSA. Sequencing was performed on blood. The sequence was collected from a young man in good health. This chain joins TRBV7-2 and TRBJ2-1; 9 bases are shared with TRBD2. Matching the DNA end better, TRBJ2-7 makes the J call doubtful. The CDR3, as DNA: TGTGCCAGCAGCGCAGTAGCGGGAGCTACCTCCTACGAGCAGTACTTC. This gives the protein CASSAVAGATSYEQYF.